This paragraph reports one TCR beta chain. The antigen is not known. Clones were read by immunoSEQ multiplex PCR, and TCRdb kept only the in-frame ones, dropping some. This table holds tens of thousands of clones, around 90% found once. The sample is drawn from a study of T cells in localized non-small cell lung cancer. Overall study findings and caveats: Only one tumor region was sequenced, so heterogeneity remains possible. Tumor showed lower T cell clonality than uninvolved adjacent lung, where it was highest.

This TCR came from a female donor at least 60 years old with stage I lung adenocarcinoma. Here the sequenced sample was peripheral blood, taken before any cancer treatment.

In nucleotides, the CDR3 is TGTGCCATAGGGACAGGGATACGTGCAGATACGCAGTATTTT. Translated: CAIGTGIRADTQYF. The rearrangement links TRBV19 to TRBJ2-3; TRBD1 aligns across 9 bases. Germline V gives CDR1 LNHDA, CDR2 SQIVND (reference sequence). J lost 4 bases, V lost 10 bases, and 9 bases had no gene match. This CDR3 has 14 residues. Supplemented by reference TRBV19 and TRBJ2-3, the full variable domain reads DGGITQSPKYLFRKEGQNVTLSCEQNLNHDAMYWYRQDPGQGLRLIYYSQIVNDFQKGDIAEGYSVSREKKESFPLTVTSAQKNPTAFYLCAIGTGIRADTQYFGPGTRLTVL.